This T cell receptor (beta chain) is drawn from a study of T cells after yellow fever vaccination. The study, taken as a whole, reports: Weaker in magnitude, the secondary response showed a faster peak on day 5 versus 15.

Trimming took 6 bases from V and 0 from J; bases not matched to a gene: 10. The germline gives CDR1 DFQATT, CDR2 SNEGSKA (reference sequence). The CDR3 has 15 amino acids. TCRdb independently ran MiXCR on the 5' RACE reads; one entry per CDR3 protein. Among fewer than 500,000 distinct CDR3 sequences listed, under 20% were seen once. In the case of this clonotype: The target antigen is unknown.

The receptor's source is a man younger than 35 who received the YFV17D yellow fever vaccine. The material was PBMCs, obtained before the yellow fever booster vaccination. The chain carries TRBV20-1 and TRBJ1-2; 7 bases align to TRBD1. In DNA, the CDR3 is TGCAGTGCCCTAGACAGGGAGGGGGCTAACTATGGCTACACCTTC. Translated: CSALDREGANYGYTF.